Described below is a single TCR beta chain sequence and its context. The germline CDR1 and CDR2 sequences are SGHRS and YFSETQ. CDR3 length: 14 amino acids. Between the trimmed V and J ends, which lost 4 bases and 5 bases, there was a span of 13 bases. Random-hexamer reverse transcription was applied to 0.5 to 1 ug RNA. TCRdb re-analysed the immunoSEQ multiplex PCR reads in MiXCR, keeping a single row per CDR3 protein. Of approximately 210,000 distinct CDR3 sequences listed, approximately 94% are singletons. The data are from a study of CD8 T cells in Susac syndrome. The sequenced material came from CD4+ T cells from PBMCs. This TCR derives from a human donor with Susac syndrome. The J gene is TRBJ2-1, the V gene TRBV5-1; a possible D gene is TRBD2 (5 bases). CDR3 loop: CASSPPLVDNEQFF. Here the CDR3 DNA reads TGCGCCAGCAGCCCCCCACTAGTCGACAATGAGCAGTTCTTC.